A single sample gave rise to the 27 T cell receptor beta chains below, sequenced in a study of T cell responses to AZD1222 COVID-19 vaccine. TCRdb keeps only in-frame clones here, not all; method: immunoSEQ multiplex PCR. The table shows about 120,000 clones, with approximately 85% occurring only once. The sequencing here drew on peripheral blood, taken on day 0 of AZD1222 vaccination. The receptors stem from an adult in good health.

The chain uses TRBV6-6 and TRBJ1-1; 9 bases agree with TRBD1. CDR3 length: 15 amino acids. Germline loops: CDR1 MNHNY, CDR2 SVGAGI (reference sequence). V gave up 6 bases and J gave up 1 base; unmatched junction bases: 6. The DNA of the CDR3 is TGTGCCAGCAGCCCCGGGACAGGGAAGAACACTGAAGCTTTCTTT. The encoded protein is CASSPGTGKNTEAFF.

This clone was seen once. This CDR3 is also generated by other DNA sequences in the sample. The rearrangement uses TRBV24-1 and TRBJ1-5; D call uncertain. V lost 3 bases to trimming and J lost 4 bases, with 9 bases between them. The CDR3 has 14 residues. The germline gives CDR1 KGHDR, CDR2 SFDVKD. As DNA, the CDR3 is TGTGCCACCAGTGATCTGGGGAGGAATCAGCCCCAGCATTTT. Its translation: CATSDLGRNQPQHF.

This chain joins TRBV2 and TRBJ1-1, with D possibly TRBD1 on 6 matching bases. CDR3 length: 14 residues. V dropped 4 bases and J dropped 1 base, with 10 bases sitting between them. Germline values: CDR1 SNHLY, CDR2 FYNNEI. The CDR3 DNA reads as TGTGCCAGCAGTGGGTTCAGGGGGAACACTGAAGCTTTCTTT. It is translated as CASSGFRGNTEAFF.

The CDR3 region is CSVSGTGANVLTF. The CDR3 DNA reads TGCAGCGTGTCCGGGACAGGGGCCAACGTCCTGACTTTC. The chain joins TRBV29-1 to TRBJ2-6, with D perhaps TRBD1 (6 bases). Germline CDR1 is SQVTM and CDR2 is ANQGSEA. Trimming stripped 6 bases from V and 4 bases from J, with 10 bases between. The CDR3 is 13 amino acids.

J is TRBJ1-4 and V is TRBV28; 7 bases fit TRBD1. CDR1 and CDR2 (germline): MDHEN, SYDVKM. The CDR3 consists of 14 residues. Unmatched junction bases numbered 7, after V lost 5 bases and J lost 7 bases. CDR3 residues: CASSTRTGFEKLFF. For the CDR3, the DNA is TGTGCCAGCAGTACGAGGACAGGCTTTGAAAAACTGTTTTTT. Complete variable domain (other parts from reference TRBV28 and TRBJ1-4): DVKVTQSSRYLVKRTGEKVFLECVQDMDHENMFWYRQDPGLGLRLIYFSYDVKMKEKGDIPEGYSVSREKKERFSLILESASTNQTSMYLCASSTRTGFEKLFFGSGTQLSVL.

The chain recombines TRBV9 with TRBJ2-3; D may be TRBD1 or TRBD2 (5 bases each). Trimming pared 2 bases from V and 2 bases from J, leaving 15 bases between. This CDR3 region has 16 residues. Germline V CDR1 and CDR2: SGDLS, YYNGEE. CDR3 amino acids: CASSVSPGPNTDTQYF. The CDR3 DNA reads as TGTGCCAGCAGCGTTTCACCGGGACCCAACACAGATACGCAGTATTTT.

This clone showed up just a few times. The CDR3 protein is CASSYGTGIYEQYF. CDR3 sequence (DNA): TGTGCCAGCAGCTATGGGACAGGGATCTACGAGCAGTACTTC. The chain employs TRBV6-5 and TRBJ2-7; 9 positions agree with TRBD1. The V and J ends lost 6 bases and 3 bases, in that order; junction bases with no gene match: 6. Germline V CDR1 and CDR2: MNHEY, SVGAGI. This CDR3 region has 14 residues.

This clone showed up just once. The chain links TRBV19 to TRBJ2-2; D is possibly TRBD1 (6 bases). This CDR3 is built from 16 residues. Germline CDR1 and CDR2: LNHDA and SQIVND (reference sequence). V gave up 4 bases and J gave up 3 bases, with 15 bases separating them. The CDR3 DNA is TGTGCCAGTAGTACTAACAGGGAGTGGGACACCGGGGAGCTGTTTTTT. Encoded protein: CASSTNREWDTGELFF.

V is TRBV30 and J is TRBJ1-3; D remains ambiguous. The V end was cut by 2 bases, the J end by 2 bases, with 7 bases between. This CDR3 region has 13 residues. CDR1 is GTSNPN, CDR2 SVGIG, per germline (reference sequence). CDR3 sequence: CAWSLNTGNTIYF. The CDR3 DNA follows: TGTGCCTGGAGTTTGAATACTGGAAACACCATATATTTT.

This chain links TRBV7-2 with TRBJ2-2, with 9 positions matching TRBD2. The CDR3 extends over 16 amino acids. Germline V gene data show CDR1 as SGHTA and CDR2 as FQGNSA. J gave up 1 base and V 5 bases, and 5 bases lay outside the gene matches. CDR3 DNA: TGTGCCAGCAGCGTTCAGACTAGCGGGAACACCGGGGAGCTGTTTTTT. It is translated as CASSVQTSGNTGELFF. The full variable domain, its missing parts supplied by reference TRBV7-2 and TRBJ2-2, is GAGVSQSPSNKVTEKGKDVELRCDPISGHTALYWYRQSLGQGLEFLIYFQGNSAPDKSGLPSDRFSAERTGGSVSTLTIQRTQQEDSAVYLCASSVQTSGNTGELFFGEGSRLTVL.

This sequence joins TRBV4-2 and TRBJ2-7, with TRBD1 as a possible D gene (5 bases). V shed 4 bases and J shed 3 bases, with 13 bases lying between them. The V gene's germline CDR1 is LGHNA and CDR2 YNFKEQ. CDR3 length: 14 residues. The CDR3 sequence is CASSPKGPLYEQYF. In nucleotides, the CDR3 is TGTGCCAGCAGCCCTAAGGGGCCTCTCTACGAGCAGTACTTC.

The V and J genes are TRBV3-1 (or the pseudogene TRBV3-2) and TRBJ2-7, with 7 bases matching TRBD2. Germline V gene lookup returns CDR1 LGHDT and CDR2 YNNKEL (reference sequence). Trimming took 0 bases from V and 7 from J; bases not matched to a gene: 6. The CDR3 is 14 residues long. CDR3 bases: TGTGCCAGCAGCCAAGATTGGGCGGGGGATGAGCAGTACTTC. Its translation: CASSQDWAGDEQYF.

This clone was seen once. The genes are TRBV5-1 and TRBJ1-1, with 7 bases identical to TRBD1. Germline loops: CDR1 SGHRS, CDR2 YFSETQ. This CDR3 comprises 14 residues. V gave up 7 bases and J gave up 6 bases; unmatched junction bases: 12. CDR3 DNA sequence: TGCGCCAGCTATCCTATCCAGGGGGGCGCTGAAGCTTTCTTT. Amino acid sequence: CASYPIQGGAEAFF.

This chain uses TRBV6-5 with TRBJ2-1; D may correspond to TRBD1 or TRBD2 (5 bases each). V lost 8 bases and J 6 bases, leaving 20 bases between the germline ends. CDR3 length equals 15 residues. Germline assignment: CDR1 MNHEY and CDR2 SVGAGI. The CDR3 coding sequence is TGTGCCAGCCTCAGCCAGCGACCTGGGGGCAATGAGCAGTTCTTC. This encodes CASLSQRPGGNEQFF.

CDR3 amino acids: CASSAGTDNSPLHF. The CDR3 DNA reads as TGTGCCAGCAGCGCAGGGACAGATAATTCACCCCTCCACTTT. The rearrangement uses TRBV7-8 and TRBJ1-6, with 7 bases fitting TRBD1. Germline V gene lookup returns CDR1 SGHVS and CDR2 FQNEAQ. V lost 5 bases to trimming and J lost 5 bases; unmatched junction nucleotides: 3. The CDR3 runs to 14 residues.

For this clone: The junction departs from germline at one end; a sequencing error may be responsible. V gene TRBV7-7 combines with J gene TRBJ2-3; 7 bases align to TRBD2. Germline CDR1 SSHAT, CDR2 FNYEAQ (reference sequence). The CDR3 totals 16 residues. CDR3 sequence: CASSPFGGTSTDTQYF. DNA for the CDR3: TGTGCTAGCAGCCCCTTCGGGGGGACTAGCACAGATACGCAGTATTTT. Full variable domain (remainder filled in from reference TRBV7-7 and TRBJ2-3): GAGVSQSPRYKVTKRGQDVTLRCDPISSHATLYWYQQALGQGPEFLTYFNYEAQPDKSGLPSDRFSAERPEGSISTLTIQRTEQRDSAMYRCASSPFGGTSTDTQYFGPGTRLTVL.

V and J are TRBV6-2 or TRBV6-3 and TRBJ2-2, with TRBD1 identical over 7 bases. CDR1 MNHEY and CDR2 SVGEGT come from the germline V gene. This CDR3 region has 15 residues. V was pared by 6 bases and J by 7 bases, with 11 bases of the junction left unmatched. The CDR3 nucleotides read TGTGCCAGCAGCCTGGGACAGCTGCAGGTCGGGGAGCTGTTTTTT. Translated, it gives CASSLGQLQVGELFF.

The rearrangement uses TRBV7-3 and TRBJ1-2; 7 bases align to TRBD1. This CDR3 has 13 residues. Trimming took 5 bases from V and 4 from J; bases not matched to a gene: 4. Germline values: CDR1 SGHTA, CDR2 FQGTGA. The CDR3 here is CASSDRAGYGYTF. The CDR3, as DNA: TGTGCCAGCAGCGACAGGGCAGGCTATGGCTACACCTTC.

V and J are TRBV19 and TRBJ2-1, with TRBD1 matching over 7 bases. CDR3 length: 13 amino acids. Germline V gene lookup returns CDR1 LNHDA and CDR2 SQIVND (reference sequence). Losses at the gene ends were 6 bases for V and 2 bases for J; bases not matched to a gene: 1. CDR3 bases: TGTGCCAGTAGGGACAGGACCTACAATGAGCAGTTCTTC. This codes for CASRDRTYNEQFF.

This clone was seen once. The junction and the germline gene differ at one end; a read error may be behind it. CDR3 amino acids: CASREGQRNSPLHF. The CDR3 DNA follows: TGTGCCAGCAGGGAAGGACAGAGAAATTCACCCCTCCACTTT. The rearrangement links TRBV2 to TRBJ1-6; D perhaps matches TRBD1 (6 bases). The length of the CDR3 is 14 residues. Germline CDR1 and CDR2: SNHLY and FYNNEI.

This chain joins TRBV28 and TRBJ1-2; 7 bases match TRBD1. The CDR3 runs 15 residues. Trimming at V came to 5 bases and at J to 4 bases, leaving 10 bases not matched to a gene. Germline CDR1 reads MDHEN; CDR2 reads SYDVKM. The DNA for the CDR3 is TGTGCCAGCAGTCCCCTGACAGGGACGATCTATGGCTACACCTTC. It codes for CASSPLTGTIYGYTF.

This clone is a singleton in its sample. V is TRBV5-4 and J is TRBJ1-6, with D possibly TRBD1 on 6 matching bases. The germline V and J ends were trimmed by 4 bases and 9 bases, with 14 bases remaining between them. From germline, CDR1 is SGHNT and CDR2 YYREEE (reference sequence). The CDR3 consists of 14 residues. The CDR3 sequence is CASSERQDSSPLHF. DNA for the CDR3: TGTGCCAGCAGCGAACGACAGGACTCTTCACCCCTCCACTTT.

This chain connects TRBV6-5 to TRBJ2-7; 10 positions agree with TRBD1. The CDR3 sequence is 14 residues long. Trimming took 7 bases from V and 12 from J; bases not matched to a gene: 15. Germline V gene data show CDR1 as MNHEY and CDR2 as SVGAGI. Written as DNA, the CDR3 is TGTGCCAGCACCGCACCGGGACAGGGGTGGGGAGTGTACTTC. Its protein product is CASTAPGQGWGVYF.

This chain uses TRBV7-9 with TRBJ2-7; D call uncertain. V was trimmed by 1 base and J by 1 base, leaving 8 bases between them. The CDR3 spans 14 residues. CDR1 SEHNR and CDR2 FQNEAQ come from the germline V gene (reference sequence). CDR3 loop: CASSLGQNSYEQYF. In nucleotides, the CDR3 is TGTGCCAGCAGCTTAGGTCAGAATTCCTACGAGCAGTACTTC.

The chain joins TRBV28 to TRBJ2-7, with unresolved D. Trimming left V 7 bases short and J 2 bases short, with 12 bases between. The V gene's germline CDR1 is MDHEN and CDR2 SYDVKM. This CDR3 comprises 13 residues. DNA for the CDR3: TGTGCCAGCATTGCGGCGCCTACCTACGAGCAGTACTTC. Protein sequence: CASIAAPTYEQYF.

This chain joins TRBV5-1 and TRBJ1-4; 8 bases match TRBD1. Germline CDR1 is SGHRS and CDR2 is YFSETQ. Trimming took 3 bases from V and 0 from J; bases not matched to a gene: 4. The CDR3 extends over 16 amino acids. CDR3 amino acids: CASSSTGAATNEKLFF. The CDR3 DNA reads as TGCGCCAGCAGCTCGACAGGGGCCGCAACTAATGAAAAACTGTTTTTT.

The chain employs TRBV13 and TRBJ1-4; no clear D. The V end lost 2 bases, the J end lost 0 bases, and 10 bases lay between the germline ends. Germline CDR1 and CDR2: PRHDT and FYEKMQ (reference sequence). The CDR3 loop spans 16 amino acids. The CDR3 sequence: CASSLRGPATNEKLFF. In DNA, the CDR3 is TGTGCCAGCAGCTTAAGAGGACCTGCAACTAATGAAAAACTGTTTTTT.